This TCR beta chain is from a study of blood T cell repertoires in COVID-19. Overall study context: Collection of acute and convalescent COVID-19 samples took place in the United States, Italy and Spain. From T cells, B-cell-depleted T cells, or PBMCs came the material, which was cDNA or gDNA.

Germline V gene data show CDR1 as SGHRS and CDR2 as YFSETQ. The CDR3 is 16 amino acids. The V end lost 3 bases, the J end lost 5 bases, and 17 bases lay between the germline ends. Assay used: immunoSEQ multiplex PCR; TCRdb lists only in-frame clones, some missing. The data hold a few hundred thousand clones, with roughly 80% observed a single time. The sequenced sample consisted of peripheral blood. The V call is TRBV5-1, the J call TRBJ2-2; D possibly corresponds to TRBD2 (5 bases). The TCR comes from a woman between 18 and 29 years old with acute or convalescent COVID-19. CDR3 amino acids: CASSSVASPRTGELFF. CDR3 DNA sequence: TGCGCCAGCAGCTCAGTAGCGTCCCCGAGGACCGGGGAGCTGTTTTTT.